These 6 T cell receptor beta chains share one sample of origin, sequenced in a study of shared clonotypes between healthy human individuals. The data were produced by immunoSEQ multiplex PCR, yet TCRdb's version contains in-frame clones alone and is incomplete. Among over 2 million clones listed, about 95% were seen once. CD8 cells classed as naive were CD45RO-negative and positively selected for CCR7, excluding terminally differentiated effector memory CD45RA+ cells. Sequencing was performed on naive CD8+ T cells sorted from blood. The source is a man aged 18-30 years in good health.

This clone was picked up a small number of times. The genes are TRBV9 and TRBJ2-1; D perhaps matches TRBD2 (5 bases). The CDR3 contains 14 residues. Trimming took off 3 bases at V and 0 bases at J, with 7 bases between the two ends. Germline CDR1 reads SGDLS; CDR2 reads YYNGEE. In DNA form, the CDR3 reads TGTGCCAGCAGCGCCGGGAACTCCTACAATGAGCAGTTCTTC. It codes for CASSAGNSYNEQFF.

This chain links TRBV29-1 with TRBJ1-3; D is uncertain. This CDR3 spans 13 amino acids. Germline lookup yields CDR1 SQVTM and CDR2 ANQGSEA. Trimming pared 4 bases from V and 6 bases from J, leaving 13 bases between. CDR3 sequence (DNA): TGCAGCGTTGTGTTGGAGGGTCTAAACACCATATATTTT. It codes for CSVVLEGLNTIYF.

CDR3 bases: TGTGCCAGCAGCGGGACCCGGGCGGCAGATACGCAGTATTTT. Amino acids: CASSGTRAADTQYF. The chain carries TRBV7-9 and TRBJ2-3; D is perhaps TRBD1 or TRBD2 (5 bases each). V was pared by 5 bases and J by 4 bases, with 13 bases between. Germline V gene data show CDR1 as SEHNR and CDR2 as FQNEAQ (reference sequence). The CDR3 is 14 residues long.

This chain links TRBV7-9 with TRBJ2-7, with D tentatively TRBD1 (6 bases). Germline V gives CDR1 SEHNR, CDR2 FQNEAQ (reference sequence). Deletions cut 4 bases from V and 2 bases from J, with 12 bases between. The CDR3 is made up of 14 amino acids. The CDR3 loop is CASSSGHNPYEQYF. CDR3 DNA sequence: TGTGCCAGCAGCTCGGGACATAACCCCTACGAGCAGTACTTC.

V gene TRBV11-2 combines with J gene TRBJ1-1; 7 positions agree with TRBD1. CDR1 and CDR2 from the germline V gene are SGHAT and FQNNGV. The CDR3 sequence is 15 residues long. The V and J ends lost 6 bases and 2 bases, in that order; junction bases with no gene match: 9. CDR3: CASRQWDSPNTEAFF. CDR3 nucleotides: TGTGCCAGCAGACAATGGGACAGTCCTAACACTGAAGCTTTCTTT.

For this clone: Other nucleotide sequences from this sample produce the same CDR3. The chain uses TRBV6-5 and TRBJ2-3, with D perhaps being TRBD1 or TRBD2 (5 bases each). Trimming removed 2 bases from V and 3 bases from J, with 9 bases in between. The CDR3 length is 14 residues. The germline V gene has CDR1 MNHEY and CDR2 SVGAGI. The DNA for the CDR3 is TGTGCCAGCAGTTACGGTTGGGGGACAGATACGCAGTATTTT. Translation gives CASSYGWGTDTQYF.